Below are 2 T cell receptor beta chains sequenced from a single sample in a study of response to subunit inactivated influenza vaccine. TCRdb redid the calling of the RT-PCR reads with MiXCR, one entry per CDR3 protein. The repertoire consists of over 150,000 distinct CDR3 sequences, with about a tenth occurring once and the leading ten covering approximately 11%. Sequencing used non-naive T cells sorted from PBMCs, obtained on the day of vaccination. The receptors here all came from a man aged 45-65 years who received an inactivated influenza vaccine.

The rearrangement links TRBV6-1 to TRBJ2-2; no clear D gene. Germline V gives CDR1 MNHNS, CDR2 SASEGT. The CDR3 is 13 amino acids. V was trimmed by 8 bases and J by 0 bases, leaving 7 bases between them. The CDR3 region has the DNA TGTGCCAGCTTTTATACGAACACCGGGGAGCTGTTTTTT. Protein: CASFYTNTGELFF.

A few counts support this clonotype. This chain joins TRBV28 and TRBJ2-5, with a possible D match to TRBD1 (7 bases). V lost 6 bases and J 3 bases, leaving 17 bases between the germline ends. Per germline, CDR1 MDHEN and CDR2 SYDVKM. The CDR3 runs 15 residues. The CDR3 nucleotides are TGTGCCAGCAGCCCACCCGGAGGGGGCGAAGAGACCCAGTACTTC. Its translation is CASSPPGGGEETQYF.